The clone carrying this T cell receptor beta chain was picked up a small number of times. The sample belongs to a study of blood T cell repertoires in COVID-19. Background on the study: COVID-19 samples, acute and convalescent, were from the United States, Italy and Spain. From T cells, B-cell-depleted T cells, or PBMCs came the material, which was cDNA or gDNA.

TCRdb's table, derived via immunoSEQ multiplex PCR, lists solely in-frame clones and lacks some. The profile covers some 200,000 clones, with roughly 77% appearing a single time and about 9% taken by the ten largest. The V and J ends lost 5 bases and 9 bases, in that order; junction bases with no gene match: 3. The CDR3 contains 13 residues. The sequencing input was PBMCs or T cells enriched from blood (not recorded which). This TCR came from a middle-aged man who had recovered from COVID-19. The chain couples TRBV12-3 or TRBV12-4 to TRBJ1-6, with TRBD1 matching 8 bases. The CDR3 sequence is CASSRQGSSPLHF. CDR3 DNA: TGTGCCAGCAGTCGACAGGGGAGTTCACCCCTCCACTTT.